The 6 T cell receptor beta chains given below trace back to one sample, sequenced in a study of cytomegalovirus exposure and HLA in healthy donors. The PCR used 60 Vbeta and 13 Jbeta primers. Here immunoSEQ multiplex PCR was the method, and the copy in TCRdb shows in-frame clones only, minus some. The sample lists some 150,000 clones; about 69% were seen once. The sequenced material came from PBMCs. The receptors were sampled from a human donor in good health.

This sequence joins TRBV5-8 and TRBJ1-2; no clear D gene. Germline assignment: CDR1 SGHTS and CDR2 YDEGEE. This CDR3 region has 17 residues. Deletions cut 5 bases from V and 0 bases from J, with 20 bases between. The CDR3 DNA is TGTGCCAGCAGTTACTATCGCGGGAGCAACGCTAACTATGGCTACACCTTC. Its protein product is CASSYYRGSNANYGYTF.

This clone was seen more than once but under ten times. CDR3 loop: CASIQGVEYTF. For the CDR3, the DNA is TGTGCCAGTATACAGGGGGTTGAGTACACCTTC. V is TRBV19 and J is TRBJ1-2, with 8 bases matching TRBD1. The CDR3 extends over 11 amino acids. CDR1 is LNHDA and CDR2 is SQIVND in the germline V gene (reference sequence). V shed 7 bases and J 11 bases; nucleotides not matched to a gene: 6.

The chain employs TRBV2 and TRBJ1-3; D is perhaps TRBD1 (5 bases). Trimming left V 7 bases short and J 0 bases short, with 10 bases between. Germline CDR1 reads SNHLY; CDR2 reads FYNNEI. This CDR3 is built from 14 residues. The CDR3 nucleotides read TGTGCCAGCATCTGGGGACTCTCTGGAAACACCATATATTTT. Protein sequence: CASIWGLSGNTIYF.

J is TRBJ1-1 and V is TRBV5-1, with no clear D. Germline V gives CDR1 SGHRS, CDR2 YFSETQ. Trimming removed 2 bases at V and 2 bases at J, with 7 bases between. The CDR3 loop spans 13 amino acids. This CDR3 is CASSFSVNTEAFF. The CDR3 DNA reads as TGCGCCAGCAGCTTTTCAGTAAACACTGAAGCTTTCTTT.

The V and J genes are TRBV27 and TRBJ2-7, with D uncertain. Per the germline V gene, CDR1 is MNHEY and CDR2 is SMNVEV (reference sequence). This CDR3 has 15 residues. V was clipped by 1 base and J by 6 bases, with 16 bases between them. The chain's CDR3 is CASSLFAAPYGEQYF. In DNA, the CDR3 is TGTGCCAGCAGTTTATTTGCGGCCCCGTACGGCGAGCAGTACTTC.

This clone was counted a few times. The chain carries TRBV20-1 and TRBJ2-5; D not resolved. The CDR3 sequence is 11 residues long. Germline assignment: CDR1 DFQATT and CDR2 SNEGSKA (reference sequence). V was shortened by 6 bases and J by 0 bases, with 5 bases between the two germline ends. The CDR3 DNA is TGCAGTGCACAGCACCAAGAGACCCAGTACTTC. Residues: CSAQHQETQYF.